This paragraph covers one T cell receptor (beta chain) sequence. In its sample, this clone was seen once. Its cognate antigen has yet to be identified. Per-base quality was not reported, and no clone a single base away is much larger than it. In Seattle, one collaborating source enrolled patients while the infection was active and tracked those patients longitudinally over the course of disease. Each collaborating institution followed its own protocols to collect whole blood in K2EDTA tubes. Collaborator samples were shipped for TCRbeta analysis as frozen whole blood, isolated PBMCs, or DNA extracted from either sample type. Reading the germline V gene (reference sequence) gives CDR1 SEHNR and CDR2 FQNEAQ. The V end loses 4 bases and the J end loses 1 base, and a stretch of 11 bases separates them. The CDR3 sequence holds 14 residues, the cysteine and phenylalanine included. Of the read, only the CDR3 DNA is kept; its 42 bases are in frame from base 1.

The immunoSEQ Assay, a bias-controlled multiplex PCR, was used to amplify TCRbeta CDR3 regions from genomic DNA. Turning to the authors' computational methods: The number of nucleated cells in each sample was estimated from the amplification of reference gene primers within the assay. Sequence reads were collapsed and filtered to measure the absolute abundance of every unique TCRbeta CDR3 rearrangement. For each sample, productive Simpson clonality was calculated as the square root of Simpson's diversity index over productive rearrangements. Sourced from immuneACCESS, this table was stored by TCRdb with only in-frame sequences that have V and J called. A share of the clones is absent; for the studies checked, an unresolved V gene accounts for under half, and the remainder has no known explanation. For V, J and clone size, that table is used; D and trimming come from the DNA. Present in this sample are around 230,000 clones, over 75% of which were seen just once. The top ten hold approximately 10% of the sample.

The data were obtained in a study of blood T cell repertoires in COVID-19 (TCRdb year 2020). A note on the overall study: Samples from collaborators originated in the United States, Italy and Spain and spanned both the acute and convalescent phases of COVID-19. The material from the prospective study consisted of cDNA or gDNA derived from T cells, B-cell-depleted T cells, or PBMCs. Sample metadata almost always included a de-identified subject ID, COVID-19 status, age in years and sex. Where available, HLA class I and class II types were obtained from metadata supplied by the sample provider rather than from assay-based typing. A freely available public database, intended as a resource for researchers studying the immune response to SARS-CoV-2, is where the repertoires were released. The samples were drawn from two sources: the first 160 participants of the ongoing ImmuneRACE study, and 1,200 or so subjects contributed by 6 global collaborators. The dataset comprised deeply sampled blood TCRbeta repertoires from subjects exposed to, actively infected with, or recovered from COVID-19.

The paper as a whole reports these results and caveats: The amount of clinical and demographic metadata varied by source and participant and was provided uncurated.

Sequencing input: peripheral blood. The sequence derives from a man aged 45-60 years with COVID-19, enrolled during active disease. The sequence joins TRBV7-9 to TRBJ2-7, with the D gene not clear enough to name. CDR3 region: CASSSPTVSYEQYF. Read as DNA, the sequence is TGTGCCAGCAGCTCCCCGACTGTTTCCTACGAGCAGTACTTC.